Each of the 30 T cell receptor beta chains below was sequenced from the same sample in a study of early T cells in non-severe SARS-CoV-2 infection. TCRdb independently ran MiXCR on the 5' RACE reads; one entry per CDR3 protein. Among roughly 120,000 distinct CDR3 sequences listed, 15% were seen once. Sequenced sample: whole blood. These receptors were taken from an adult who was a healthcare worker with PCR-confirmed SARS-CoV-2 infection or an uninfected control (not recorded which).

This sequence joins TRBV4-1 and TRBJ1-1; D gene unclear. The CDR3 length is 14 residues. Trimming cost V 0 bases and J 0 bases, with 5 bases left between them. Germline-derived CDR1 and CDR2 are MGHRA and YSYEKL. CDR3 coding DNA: TGCGCCAGCAGCCAAGATCGGGTGAACACTGAAGCTTTCTTT. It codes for CASSQDRVNTEAFF.

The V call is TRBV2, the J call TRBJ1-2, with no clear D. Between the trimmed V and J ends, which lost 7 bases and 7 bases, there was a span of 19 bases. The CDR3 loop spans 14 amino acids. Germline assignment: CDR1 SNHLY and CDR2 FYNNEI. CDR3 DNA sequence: TGTGCCAGCACCCTCCTATTACACCAATTTGGCTACACCTTC. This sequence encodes CASTLLLHQFGYTF.

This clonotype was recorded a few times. This CDR3 is CAWSVGETDTQYF. DNA of the CDR3: TGTGCCTGGAGTGTGGGGGAGACAGATACGCAGTATTTT. The V and J genes are TRBV30 and TRBJ2-3, with D possibly being TRBD1 or TRBD2 (5 bases each). CDR1 is GTSNPN and CDR2 is SVGIG in the germline V gene (reference sequence). V lost 0 bases, J lost 3 bases, and 7 bases lay in between. The CDR3 runs 13 residues.

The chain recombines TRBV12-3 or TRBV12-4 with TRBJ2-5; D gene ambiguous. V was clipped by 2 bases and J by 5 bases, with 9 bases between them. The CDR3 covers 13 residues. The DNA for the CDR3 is TGTGCCAGCAGTTTAAGCCCAGCGGAGACCCAGTACTTC. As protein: CASSLSPAETQYF.

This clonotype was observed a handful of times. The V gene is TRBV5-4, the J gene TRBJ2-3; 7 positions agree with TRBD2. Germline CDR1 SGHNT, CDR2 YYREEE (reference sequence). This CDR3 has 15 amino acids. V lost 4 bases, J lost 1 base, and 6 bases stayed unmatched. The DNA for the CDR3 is TGTGCCAGCAGCACAACTAGCGACGGCACAGATACGCAGTATTTT. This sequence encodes CASSTTSDGTDTQYF.

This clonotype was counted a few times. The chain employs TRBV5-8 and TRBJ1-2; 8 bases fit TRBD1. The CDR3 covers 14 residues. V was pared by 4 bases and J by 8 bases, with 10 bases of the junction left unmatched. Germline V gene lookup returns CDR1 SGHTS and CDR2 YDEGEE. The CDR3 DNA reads TGTGCCAGCAGCCCCCTGGACAGGGTCCGGGGCTACACCTTC. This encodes CASSPLDRVRGYTF.

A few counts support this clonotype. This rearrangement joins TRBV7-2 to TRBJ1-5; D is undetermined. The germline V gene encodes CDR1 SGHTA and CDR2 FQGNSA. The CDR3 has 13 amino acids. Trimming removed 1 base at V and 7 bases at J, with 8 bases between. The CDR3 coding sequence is TGTGCCAGCAGCTTAGGAAATTTACAGCCCCAGCATTTT. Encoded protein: CASSLGNLQPQHF.

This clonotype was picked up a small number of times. This CDR3 is CASRHKTSTDTQYF. CDR3 nucleotide sequence: TGTGCCAGCAGACACAAGACTAGCACAGATACGCAGTATTTT. The chain carries TRBV6-2 or TRBV6-3 and TRBJ2-3; D ambiguous. Germline V lookup: CDR1 MNHEY, CDR2 SVGEGT. The CDR3 consists of 14 residues. With 6 bases removed from V and 0 bases from J, the gap between germline ends came to 10 bases.

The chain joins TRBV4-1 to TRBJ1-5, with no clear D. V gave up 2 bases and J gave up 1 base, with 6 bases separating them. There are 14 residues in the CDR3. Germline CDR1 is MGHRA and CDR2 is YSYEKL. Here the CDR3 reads CASSQSRSNQPQHF. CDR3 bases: TGCGCCAGCAGCCAATCTCGAAGCAATCAGCCCCAGCATTTT.

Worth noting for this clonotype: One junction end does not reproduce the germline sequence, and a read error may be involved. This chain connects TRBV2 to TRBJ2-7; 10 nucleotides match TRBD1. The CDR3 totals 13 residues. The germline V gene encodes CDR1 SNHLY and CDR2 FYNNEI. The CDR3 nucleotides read TGTACCAGCAGGGACAGGGGTCCCGGCGAGCAGTACTTC. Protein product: CTSRDRGPGEQYF.

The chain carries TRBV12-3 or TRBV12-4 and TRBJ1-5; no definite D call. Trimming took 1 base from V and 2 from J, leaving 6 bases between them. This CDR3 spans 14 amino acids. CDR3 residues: CASSLGRRNQPQHF. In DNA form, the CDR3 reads TGTGCCAGCAGTTTAGGTCGGCGCAATCAGCCCCAGCATTTT.

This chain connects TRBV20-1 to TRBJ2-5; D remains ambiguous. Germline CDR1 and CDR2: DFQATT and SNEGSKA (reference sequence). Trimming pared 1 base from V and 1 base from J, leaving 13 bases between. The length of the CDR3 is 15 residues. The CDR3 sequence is CSARGALPAQETQYF. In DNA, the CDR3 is TGCAGTGCTAGAGGGGCCTTACCAGCCCAAGAGACCCAGTACTTC.

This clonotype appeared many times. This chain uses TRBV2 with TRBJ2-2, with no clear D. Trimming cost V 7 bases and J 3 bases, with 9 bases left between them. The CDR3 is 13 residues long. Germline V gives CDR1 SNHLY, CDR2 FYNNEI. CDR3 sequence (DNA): TGTGCCAGCAAGGACGGAGACACCGGGGAGCTGTTTTTT. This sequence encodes CASKDGDTGELFF.

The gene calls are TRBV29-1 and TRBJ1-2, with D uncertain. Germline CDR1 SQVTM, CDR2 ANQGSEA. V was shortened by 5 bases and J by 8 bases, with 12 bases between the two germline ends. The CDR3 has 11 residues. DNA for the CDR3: TGCAGCGTTCGGCCATTAAGAGGCTACACCTTC. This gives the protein CSVRPLRGYTF.

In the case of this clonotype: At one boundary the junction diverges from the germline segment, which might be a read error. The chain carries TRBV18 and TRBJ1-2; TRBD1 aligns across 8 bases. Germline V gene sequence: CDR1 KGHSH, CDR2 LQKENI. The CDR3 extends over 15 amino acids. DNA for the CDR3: TGTACCAGCTCACCAGGGGGACAGGAGAACTATGGCTACACCTTC. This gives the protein CTSSPGGQENYGYTF.

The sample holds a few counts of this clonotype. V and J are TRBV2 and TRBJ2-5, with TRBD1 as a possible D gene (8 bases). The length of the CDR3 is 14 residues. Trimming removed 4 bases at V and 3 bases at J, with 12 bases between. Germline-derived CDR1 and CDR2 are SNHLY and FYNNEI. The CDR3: CASSVQGGEETQYF. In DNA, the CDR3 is TGTGCCAGCAGTGTACAGGGGGGGGAAGAGACCCAGTACTTC.

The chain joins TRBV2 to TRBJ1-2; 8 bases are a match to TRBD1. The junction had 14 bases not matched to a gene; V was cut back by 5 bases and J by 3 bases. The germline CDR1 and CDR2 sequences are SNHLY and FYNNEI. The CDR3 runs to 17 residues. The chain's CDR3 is CASSKETGVSYHYGYTF. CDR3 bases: TGTGCCAGCAGTAAGGAGACAGGGGTCTCTTACCACTATGGCTACACCTTC.

The CDR3 protein is CAWSQGQYGYTF. As DNA, the CDR3 is TGTGCCTGGAGTCAGGGGCAGTATGGCTACACCTTC. The chain links TRBV30 to TRBJ1-2; TRBD1 is a possible D gene (6 bases). Germline CDR1 and CDR2: GTSNPN and SVGIG (reference sequence). V was shortened by 2 bases and J by 5 bases, with 9 bases between the two germline ends. The CDR3 is 12 amino acids.

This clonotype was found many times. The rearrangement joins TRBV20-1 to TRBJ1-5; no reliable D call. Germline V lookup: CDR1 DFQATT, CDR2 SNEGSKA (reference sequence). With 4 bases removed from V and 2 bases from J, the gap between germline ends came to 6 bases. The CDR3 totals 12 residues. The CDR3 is CSATRGNQPQHF. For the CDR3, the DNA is TGCAGTGCTACGAGGGGCAATCAGCCCCAGCATTTT.

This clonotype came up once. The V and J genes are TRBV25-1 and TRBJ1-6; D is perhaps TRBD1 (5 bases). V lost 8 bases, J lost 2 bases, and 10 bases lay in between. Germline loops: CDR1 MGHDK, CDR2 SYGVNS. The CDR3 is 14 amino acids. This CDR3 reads CASQETAYNSPLHF. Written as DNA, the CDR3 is TGTGCCAGCCAGGAGACAGCCTATAATTCACCCCTCCACTTT. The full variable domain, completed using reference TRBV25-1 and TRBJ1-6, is EADIYQTPRYLVIGTGKKITLECSQTMGHDKMYWYQQDPGMELHLIHYSYGVNSTEKGDLSSESTVSRIRTEHFPLTLESARPSHTSQYLCASQETAYNSPLHFGNGTRLTVT.

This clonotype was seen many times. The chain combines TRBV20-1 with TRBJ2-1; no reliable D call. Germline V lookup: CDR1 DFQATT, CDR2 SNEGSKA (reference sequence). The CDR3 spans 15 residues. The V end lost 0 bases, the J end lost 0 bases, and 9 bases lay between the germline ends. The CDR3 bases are TGCAGTGCTAGAGATCCGAGGAGCTCCTACAATGAGCAGTTCTTC. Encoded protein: CSARDPRSSYNEQFF.

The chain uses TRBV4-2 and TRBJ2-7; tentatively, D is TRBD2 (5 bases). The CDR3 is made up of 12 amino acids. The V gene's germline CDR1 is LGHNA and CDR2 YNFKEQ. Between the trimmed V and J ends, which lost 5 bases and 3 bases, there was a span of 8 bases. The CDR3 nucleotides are TGTGCCAGCAGCGAGGGCCACTACGAGCAGTACTTC. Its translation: CASSEGHYEQYF.

The DNA for the CDR3 is TGTGCCAGCTCACTGGGGGCACGGGGTGAAAAACTGTTTTTT. This encodes CASSLGARGEKLFF. The genes are TRBV18 and TRBJ1-4, with D possibly matching TRBD1 (6 bases). The CDR3 totals 14 residues. Germline V CDR1 and CDR2: KGHSH, LQKENI. The ends were cut back, 4 bases at V and 7 bases at J, with 13 bases in the middle.

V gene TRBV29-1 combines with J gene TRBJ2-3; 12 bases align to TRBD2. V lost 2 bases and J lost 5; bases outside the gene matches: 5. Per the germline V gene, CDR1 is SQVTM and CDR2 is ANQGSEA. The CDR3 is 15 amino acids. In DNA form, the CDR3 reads TGCAGCGTTGAAACTAGCGGGGGGATCGTAGATACGCAGTATTTT. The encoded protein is CSVETSGGIVDTQYF.

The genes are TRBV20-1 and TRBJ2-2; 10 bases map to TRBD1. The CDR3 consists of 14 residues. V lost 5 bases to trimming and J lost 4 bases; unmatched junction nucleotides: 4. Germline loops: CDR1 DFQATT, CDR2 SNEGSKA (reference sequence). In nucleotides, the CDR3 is TGCAGTGCTGCCAGGACAGGGGGCACCGGGGAGCTGTTTTTT. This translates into CSAARTGGTGELFF.

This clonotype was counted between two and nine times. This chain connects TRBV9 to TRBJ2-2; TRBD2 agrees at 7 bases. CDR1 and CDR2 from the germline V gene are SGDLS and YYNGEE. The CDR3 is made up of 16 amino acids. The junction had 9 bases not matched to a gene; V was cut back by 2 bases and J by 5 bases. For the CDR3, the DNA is TGTGCCAGCAGCGTTGGACTAGTTGGGGTAACCGGGGAGCTGTTTTTT. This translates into CASSVGLVGVTGELFF.

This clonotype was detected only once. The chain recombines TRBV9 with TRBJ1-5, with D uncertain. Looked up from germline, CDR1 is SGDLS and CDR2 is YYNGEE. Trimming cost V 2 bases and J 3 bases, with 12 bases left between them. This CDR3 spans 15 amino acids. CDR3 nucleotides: TGTGCCAGCAGCGTCTCGGAGGCCTTCAATCAGCCCCAGCATTTT. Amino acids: CASSVSEAFNQPQHF.

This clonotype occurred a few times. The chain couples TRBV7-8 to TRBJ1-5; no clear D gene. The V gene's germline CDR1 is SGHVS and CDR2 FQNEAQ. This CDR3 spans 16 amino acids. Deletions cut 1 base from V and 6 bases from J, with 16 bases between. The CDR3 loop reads CASSLEVGGRGQPQHF. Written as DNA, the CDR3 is TGTGCCAGCAGCTTAGAAGTTGGAGGCCGGGGTCAGCCCCAGCATTTT.

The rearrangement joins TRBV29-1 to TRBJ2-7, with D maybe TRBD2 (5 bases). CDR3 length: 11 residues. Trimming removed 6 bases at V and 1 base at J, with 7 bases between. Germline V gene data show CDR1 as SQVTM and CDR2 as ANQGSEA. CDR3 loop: CSVGESYEQYF. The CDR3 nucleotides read TGCAGCGTGGGAGAATCCTACGAGCAGTACTTC.

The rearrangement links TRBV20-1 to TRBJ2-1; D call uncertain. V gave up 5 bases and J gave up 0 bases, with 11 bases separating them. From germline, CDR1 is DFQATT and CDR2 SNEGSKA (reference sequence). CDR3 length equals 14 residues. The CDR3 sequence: CSAGRLSSYNEQFF. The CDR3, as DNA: TGCAGTGCTGGAAGACTTAGCTCCTACAATGAGCAGTTCTTC.